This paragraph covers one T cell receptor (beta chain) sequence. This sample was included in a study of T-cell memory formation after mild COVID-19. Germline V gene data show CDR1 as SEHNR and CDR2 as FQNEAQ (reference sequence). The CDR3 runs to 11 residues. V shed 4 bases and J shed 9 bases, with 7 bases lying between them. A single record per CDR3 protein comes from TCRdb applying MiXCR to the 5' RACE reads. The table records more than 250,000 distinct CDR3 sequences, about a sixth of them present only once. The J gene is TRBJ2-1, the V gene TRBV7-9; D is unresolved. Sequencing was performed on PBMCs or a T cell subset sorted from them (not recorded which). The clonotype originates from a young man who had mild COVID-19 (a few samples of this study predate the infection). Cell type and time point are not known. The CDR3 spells CASSYQGEQFF. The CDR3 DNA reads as TGTGCCAGCAGCTATCAAGGTGAGCAGTTCTTC.